The 19 T cell receptor beta chains listed next were all sequenced from one sample in a study of cytomegalovirus exposure and HLA in healthy donors. PCR amplification relied on 60 Vbeta primers (plus 13 Jbeta primers). Repertoires were generated with immunoSEQ multiplex PCR, while TCRdb's copy carries only in-frame clones and drops some. The repertoire consists of about 160,000 clones, with about 80% occurring once and the leading ten covering 1.5%. Sequenced material: PBMCs. These receptor sequences come from a girl aged 10-17 years in good health and CMV-seropositive.

This clone was seen just once. V is TRBV7-4 and J is TRBJ1-5; 7 bases line up with TRBD1. V lost 5 bases, J lost 5 bases, and 15 bases stayed unmatched. Germline V gene lookup returns CDR1 SGHVT and CDR2 SQSDAQ. This CDR3 has 17 amino acids. CDR3 in amino acids: CASSPIHSTGLYQPQHF. The CDR3, as DNA: TGTGCCAGCAGCCCGATCCACTCGACAGGGCTTTATCAGCCCCAGCATTTT.

DNA for the CDR3: TGCGCCAGCAGCCAAGATCGGAGCTTCGGCTACACCTTC. Its protein is CASSQDRSFGYTF. The V gene is TRBV4-3, the J gene TRBJ1-2; no clear D gene. The germline V gene has CDR1 LGHNA and CDR2 YSLEER. The V gene lost 0 bases and the J gene lost 8 bases, with 10 bases spanning the gap. The CDR3 covers 13 residues.

The V and J genes are TRBV28 and TRBJ2-1, with 11 bases that match TRBD2. J lost 1 base, V lost 3 bases, and 14 bases had no gene match. Germline V CDR1 and CDR2: MDHEN, SYDVKM. The CDR3 sequence is 20 residues long. The CDR3 bases are TGTGCCAGCAGTTTGCAGGGACCGTCTCTAGCGGGGGGTTCCTACAATGAGCAGTTCTTC. Protein sequence: CASSLQGPSLAGGSYNEQFF.

The V call is TRBV5-4, the J call TRBJ2-5; 10 bases match TRBD1. Germline V gene sequence: CDR1 SGHNT, CDR2 YYREEE (reference sequence). The CDR3 length is 16 residues. The trim removed 4 bases at V and 3 bases at J, leaving 9 bases unmatched. CDR3 sequence: CASSHETGTGEETQYF. DNA of the CDR3: TGTGCCAGCAGCCACGAGACCGGGACAGGGGAAGAGACCCAGTACTTC. The full variable domain, its missing parts supplied by reference TRBV5-4 and TRBJ2-5, is ETGVTQSPTHLIKTRGQQVTLRCSSQSGHNTVSWYQQALGQGPQFIFQYYREEENGRGNFPPRFSGLQFPNYSSELNVNALELDDSALYLCASSHETGTGEETQYFGPGTRLLVL.

This clone came up a few times. The chain combines TRBV5-4 with TRBJ1-2; TRBD1 matches at 8 bases. CDR1 and CDR2 from the germline V gene are SGHNT and YYREEE (reference sequence). This CDR3 region has 16 residues. The ends lost 0 bases at V and 4 bases at J; junction bases unmatched: 8. CDR3 residues: CASSLGGQVGIYGYTF. The CDR3 nucleotides are TGTGCCAGCAGCTTGGGGGGACAGGTTGGGATCTATGGCTACACCTTC. Full variable domain (outside the CDR3, taken from reference TRBV5-4 and TRBJ1-2): ETGVTQSPTHLIKTRGQQVTLRCSSQSGHNTVSWYQQALGQGPQFIFQYYREEENGRGNFPPRFSGLQFPNYSSELNVNALELDDSALYLCASSLGGQVGIYGYTFGSGTRLTVV.

The chain uses TRBV5-1 and TRBJ2-7; 7 bases align to TRBD2. The V segment lost 3 bases and the J segment 3 bases; nucleotides outside the gene matches: 6. This CDR3 is built from 14 residues. CDR1 and CDR2 (germline): SGHRS, YFSETQ. This chain's CDR3 is CASSSGLSLYEQYF. CDR3 bases: TGCGCCAGCAGCTCGGGACTATCGCTCTACGAGCAGTACTTC.

The genes are TRBV6-4 and TRBJ2-7, with 7 nucleotides matching TRBD2. The CDR3 is made up of 13 amino acids. CDR1 is MRHNA and CDR2 is SNTAGT in the germline V gene. V dropped 7 bases and J dropped 4; count of bases not matched to a gene: 7. The chain's CDR3 is CASILASTYEQYF. The DNA of the CDR3 is TGTGCCAGCATACTAGCGTCGACGTACGAGCAGTACTTC.

This chain connects TRBV9 to TRBJ2-3; the D gene is possibly TRBD2 (6 bases). V was pared by 0 bases and J by 1 base, with 9 bases between. The CDR3 loop spans 15 amino acids. The germline V gene has CDR1 SGDLS and CDR2 YYNGEE. The CDR3 nucleotides are TGTGCCAGCAGCGTAGGGCGGAGGGGCACAGATACGCAGTATTTT. Its translation: CASSVGRRGTDTQYF.

The chain couples TRBV4-1 to TRBJ1-2; 9 bases are shared with TRBD1. In germline, CDR1 is MGHRA, CDR2 YSYEKL. The CDR3 contains 16 residues. The junction had 13 bases not matched to a gene; V was cut back by 4 bases and J by 7 bases. As DNA, the CDR3 is TGCGCCAGCAGCCGAAAGGAGCCGGGACAGGGCTTTGGCTACACCTTC. Its protein product is CASSRKEPGQGFGYTF.

This clone was observed once. The V gene is TRBV7-8, the J gene TRBJ1-1; possible D gene TRBD1, 5 bases. This CDR3 is 14 amino acids long. The V and J ends lost 4 bases and 6 bases respectively, with 15 bases between them. The germline V gene has CDR1 SGHVS and CDR2 FQNEAQ. The CDR3 region has the DNA TGTGCCAGCAGCTACTCAGGGTCTCAAGCTGAAGCTTTCTTT. This sequence encodes CASSYSGSQAEAFF.

This chain uses TRBV7-9 with TRBJ2-2; D remains unclear. V shed 2 bases and J shed 1 base, with 5 bases lying between them. Looked up from germline, CDR1 is SEHNR and CDR2 is FQNEAQ (reference sequence). The CDR3 spans 14 residues. DNA of the CDR3: TGTGCCAGCAGCTTATTACAGAACACCGGGGAGCTGTTTTTT. Its protein is CASSLLQNTGELFF.

The sample holds one count of this clone. The chain is built from TRBV15 and TRBJ2-5, with D possibly being TRBD1 (6 bases). V lost 1 base and J 4 bases, leaving 10 bases between the germline ends. This CDR3 has 14 amino acids. Germline lookup yields CDR1 LNHNV and CDR2 YYDKDF (reference sequence). Here the CDR3 DNA reads TGTGCCACCAGCAGAGGACAGGAGACAGAGACCCAGTACTTC. It specifies CATSRGQETETQYF.

The rearrangement joins TRBV5-1 to TRBJ2-3; a weak D match, TRBD1 (5 bases). Deletions cut 2 bases from V and 2 bases from J, with 9 bases between. The CDR3 extends over 14 amino acids. Per the germline V gene, CDR1 is SGHRS and CDR2 is YFSETQ. As DNA, the CDR3 is TGCGCCAGCAGCTTAGACAGCATCACAGATACGCAGTATTTT. It specifies CASSLDSITDTQYF.

The rearrangement uses TRBV18 and TRBJ2-5, with 7 positions matching TRBD1. The V gene's germline CDR1 is KGHSH and CDR2 LQKENI. V lost 0 bases, J lost 5 bases, and 27 bases stayed unmatched. The CDR3 totals 22 residues. The CDR3 is CASSPPDQGTDFSLGDAETQYF. For the CDR3, the DNA is TGTGCCAGCTCACCACCCGACCAAGGGACAGACTTTAGCCTGGGTGATGCGGAGACCCAGTACTTC.

The DNA for the CDR3 is TGTGCCAGTAGTATAGTTGGGGGGAGTCTCTACAATGAGCAGTTCTTC. This sequence encodes CASSIVGGSLYNEQFF. The V call is TRBV19, the J call TRBJ2-1; D might be TRBD2 (6 bases). CDR3 length equals 16 residues. Germline V gene data show CDR1 as LNHDA and CDR2 as SQIVND (reference sequence). The V end was cut by 1 base, the J end by 3 bases, with 13 bases between.

V is TRBV7-2 and J is TRBJ2-3; 7 bases are shared with TRBD1. There are 17 residues in the CDR3. Germline V gene sequence: CDR1 SGHTA, CDR2 FQGNSA. With V trimmed by 3 bases and J by 6 bases, 15 bases remained unmatched. The DNA for the CDR3 is TGTGCCAGCAGCTTCATCCATATGGCAGGGGGTTGGGATACGCAGTATTTT. Translated, it gives CASSFIHMAGGWDTQYF.

Of note for this clone: Within the sample, other DNA sequences also encode this same CDR3. V usage is TRBV27 and J usage is TRBJ2-7, with 8 bases fitting TRBD1. The CDR3 extends over 14 amino acids. The ends lost 3 bases at V and 4 bases at J; junction bases unmatched: 5. The germline V gene has CDR1 MNHEY and CDR2 SMNVEV (reference sequence). CDR3 residues: CASSLGQGAYEQYF. The CDR3 region has the DNA TGTGCCAGCAGTTTGGGGCAGGGGGCGTACGAGCAGTACTTC.

J is TRBJ1-2 and V is TRBV7-2, with a weak D call TRBD1 (5 bases). Germline CDR1 SGHTA, CDR2 FQGNSA. The CDR3 is made up of 17 amino acids. Trimming pared 5 bases from V and 4 bases from J, leaving 23 bases between. CDR3 amino acids: CASSTPGREGEGYGYTF. The CDR3 coding sequence is TGTGCCAGCAGCACCCCCGGCAGGGAAGGGGAGGGCTATGGCTACACCTTC.

The chain recombines TRBV11-2 with TRBJ2-7; 14 nucleotides align to TRBD2. Germline-derived CDR1 and CDR2 are SGHAT and FQNNGV. The CDR3 totals 19 residues. Unmatched junction bases numbered 18, after V lost 4 bases and J lost 7 bases. This CDR3 is CASSSRLAGGPSGVVEQYF. CDR3 nucleotide sequence: TGTGCCAGCAGCTCAAGACTAGCGGGAGGGCCCTCAGGGGTGGTTGAGCAGTACTTC.